This paragraph covers one T cell receptor (beta chain) sequence. The antigen it binds to is not known. The record has no base qualities; no much larger clone is one base away. The immunoSEQ hsTCRB v3.0 assay was used at survey level resolution to sequence the TRB variable region. A depth of about 35,000-50,000 T-cell genomes per sample was targeted for TRB sequencing. Pooled TRB libraries were sequenced on an Illumina MiSeq with a v3 150-cycle kit. In the original analysis: Analysis of repertoires was carried out in R inside a reproducible Nextflow workflow spanning QC, data transformation and analysis. LymphoSeq2, an R package for exploring AIRR-Seq data, was used to implement the custom analyses. A few samples that produced fewer than 5000 total TRB sequences were removed, so fewer than 200 HIV repertoires were analyzed. Among the 190 or so HIV repertoires that were kept, 59 were collected before ART initiation and more than 120 were collected after ART initiation. Repertoires were downsampled to 5000 TRB nucleotide sequences, with summary statistics averaged over 100 downsampling iterations. The analysis kept only TRB sequences whose CDR3 regions were at least seven amino acids long. A Shannon entropy-derived clonality score and the Gini coefficient were used to measure diversity. In repertoire networks, the top 5000 CDR3 amino acid sequences were linked whenever an edit distance of one separated two sequences. GLIPH2 predicted antigen specificity groups and MHC restriction for TRB CDR3 amino acid sequences. Known CMV, EBV, HIV or tissue antigen associations were flagged by matching CDR3 amino acid sequences against VDJdb and McPAS-TCR. Pre-ART, post-ART and control groups were compared with Wilcoxon signed-rank tests and Holm-Bonferroni correction. Entries here come from immuneACCESS through TCRdb and include only in-frame sequences with V and J called. Some clones fail to appear in such tables; in the studies checked, an unresolved V gene covers under half of the shortfall, and the cause of the remainder is unknown. That table gives V, J and clone size, and the DNA gave D and trimming. The sample table shows about 35,000 clones, and just under 95% are seen once. The ten largest clones capture around 3.3% of the sample.

Sequences SGDLS (CDR1) and YYNGEE (CDR2) are obtained from the germline V gene. The CDR3 has 15 amino acids, counting the end cysteine and phenylalanine. Left in the record is the CDR3 DNA by itself, 45 bases read in frame from the first base. V is pared back by 0 bases and J by 0 bases, with 10 bases lying between the germline termini. The data originate from a study of long-term antiretroviral therapy in people with HIV (dated by TCRdb to between 2021 and 2022). Notes on the research overall: The earliest samples were collected roughly a decade before the 2015 WHO recommendation for immediate ART, at a time when ART was usually postponed until CD4 counts fell. Whether ART initiation and durable HIV suppression were associated with changes in peripheral blood TRB repertoire composition and diversity was tested in a retrospective serial study. A total of 150 to 200 cryopreserved PBMC samples were contributed to the cohort by 30 adults with confirmed HIV infection, with samples collected serially over a mean of approximately six years (range 1-12). Of the approximately 30 participants with HIV, approximately twelve were female. No cross-contamination during QIAcube processing turned up in test extractions that ran a monoclonal T-cell line alongside 33 polyclonal samples.

The full study reports these points: No data were available on ART adherence, viral resistance or therapy changes, limiting inferences about post-ART repertoire changes. Compared with controls, HIV repertoires had narrower CDR3 length ranges, and the network structure pointed to an antigen-experienced repertoire that shifted only slightly toward naive after ART. Expanded TRB clones identified before ART initiation dominated the repertoire across all time points, though the dominance fluctuated and decreased in many PLHIV after ART. The samples span the years 2004 to 2017, and the ART regimens used may be less effective than current regimens. Starting ART was linked to a significant rise in TRB diversity, yet even with long-term ART the diversity remained significantly lower than in transplant donor controls. Since PBMC availability was limited, sequencing covered only the TCR beta chain, with no alpha chain pairing. Because pre-ART samples had limited cell numbers, profiling was done on unsorted PBMC rather than on sorted CD4+ and CD8+ T cells.

Participants were included only if at least one PBMC sample before ART initiation and at least two post-ART samples were available. All participants with HIV were treated in the United States of America. Before DNA extraction, cryopreserved samples containing about 0.95-10 million PBMC were thawed and washed. At the time of the earliest PBMC sample, participants with HIV were aged between roughly 20 and 55 years. PBMC samples were contributed by each participant from 1-4 timepoints before ART initiation and 2-8 timepoints after ART initiation, with a median of 7 samples. Serial HIV viral load, CD4+ T-cell count, ART history and demographic data were obtained for every participant. A Qiagen kit on a QIAcube was used to extract genomic DNA from unsorted PBMC, with samples processed in batches of 12.

The sequence was obtained from a woman aged 50 to 60 with HIV. Sample: unsorted PBMCs, taken 4.1 years after starting antiretroviral therapy. The rearranged segments are TRBV9 and TRBJ2-7; no D gene call is confident. The nucleotide sequence is TGTGCCAGCAGCGTAGGCCGGCGGAGCTCCTACGAGCAGTACTTC. It translates as CASSVGRRSSYEQYF.